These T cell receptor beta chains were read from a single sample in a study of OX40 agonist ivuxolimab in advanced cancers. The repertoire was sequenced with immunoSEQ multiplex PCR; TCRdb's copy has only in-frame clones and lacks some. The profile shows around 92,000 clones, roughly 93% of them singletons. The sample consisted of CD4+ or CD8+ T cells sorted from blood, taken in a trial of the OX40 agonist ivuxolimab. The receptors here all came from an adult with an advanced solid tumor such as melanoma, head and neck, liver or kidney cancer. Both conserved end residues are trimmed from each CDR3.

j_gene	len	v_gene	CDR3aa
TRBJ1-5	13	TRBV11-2	ASSPLTGVGQPQH
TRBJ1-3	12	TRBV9	ASSVVLFGNTIY
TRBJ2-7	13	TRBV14	ASSQGQGRTYEQY
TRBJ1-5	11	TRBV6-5	ASSYNRHQPQH
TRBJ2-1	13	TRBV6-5	ASTPTRARDNEQF
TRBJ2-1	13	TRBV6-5	ASTTARFSYNEQF
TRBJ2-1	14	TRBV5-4	ASSTMTGGTWDEQF
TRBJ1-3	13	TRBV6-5	ASSGWDSAGNTIY
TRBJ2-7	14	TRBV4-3	ASSQGTTGSNYEQY
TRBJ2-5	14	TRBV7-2	ASSQGRGPKRETQY
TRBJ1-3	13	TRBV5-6	ASSFFTVAGNTIY
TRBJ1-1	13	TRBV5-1	ASSGQGAGRTEAF
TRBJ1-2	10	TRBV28	ASSLTNYGYT
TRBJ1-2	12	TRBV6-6	ASSYGPRNYGYT
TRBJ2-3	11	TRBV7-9	ASSPGSEAAQY
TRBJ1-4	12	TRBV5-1	ASRDGSTNEKLF
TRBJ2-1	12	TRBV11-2	ASSLVVSYNEQF
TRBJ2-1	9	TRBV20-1	SARTSGVQF
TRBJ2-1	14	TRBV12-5	ASGRTLGITSHEQF
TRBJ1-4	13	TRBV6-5	ASSYSNGPDEKLF
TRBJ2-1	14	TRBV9	ASSVGGFLRYNEQF
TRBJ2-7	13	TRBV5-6	ASSRTSGEAYEQY
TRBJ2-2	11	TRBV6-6	ASSQTNTGELF
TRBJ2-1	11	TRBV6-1	ASSDRPFYGQF
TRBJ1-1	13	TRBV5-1	ASSSSHVWGTEAF
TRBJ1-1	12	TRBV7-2	ASSLRGLNTEAF
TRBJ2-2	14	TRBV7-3	ASSFLHRGRAGELF
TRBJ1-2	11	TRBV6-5	ASNREAVYGYT
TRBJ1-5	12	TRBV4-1	ASSHDLSNQPQH
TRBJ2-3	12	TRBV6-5	ASSWDRTTDTQY
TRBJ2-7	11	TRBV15	ATQKGTHYEQY
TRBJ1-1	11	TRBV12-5	ASGLALNTEAF
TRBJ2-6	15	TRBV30	AWSPRPGDSGANVLT
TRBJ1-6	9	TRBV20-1	SARGVAPLH
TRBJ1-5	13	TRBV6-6	ASRTARQGMEPQH
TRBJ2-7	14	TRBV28	AGTPYGPSGDYEQY
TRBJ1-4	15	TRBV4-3	ASSQELAGRGGEKLF
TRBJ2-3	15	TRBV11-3	ASSLVRLAGWTDTQY
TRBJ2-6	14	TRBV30	AWSSRVSSGANVLT
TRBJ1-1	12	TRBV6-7	ASSDTTGLTEAF
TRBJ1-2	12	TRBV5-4	ASSPQTGDYGYT
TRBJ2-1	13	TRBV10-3	AIRDSRSSYNEQF
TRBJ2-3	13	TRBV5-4	ASSLDRGFTDTQY
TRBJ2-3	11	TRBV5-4	ASSIYGADTQY
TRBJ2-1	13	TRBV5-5	ASSLAQQIYNEQF
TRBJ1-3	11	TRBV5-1	ASSLESGNTIY
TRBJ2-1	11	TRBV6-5	ASRLLASDRQF
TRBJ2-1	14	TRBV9	ASSQQGKSSYNEQF
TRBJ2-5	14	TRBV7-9	ASSTYAAPGVETQY
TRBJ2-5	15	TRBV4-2	ASSQDGGSGAQETQY
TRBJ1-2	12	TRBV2	ASSGQGNNYGYT
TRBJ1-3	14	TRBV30	AWSVGAGGYGNTIY
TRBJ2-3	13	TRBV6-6	AAHSSGRMTDTQY
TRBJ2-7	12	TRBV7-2	ASSLAGTAYEQY
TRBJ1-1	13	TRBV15	ATSIVQGAGTEAF